This TCR beta chain was identified in a study of shared clonotypes between healthy human individuals. On the study more broadly: Donors had three CD4 naive, three CD4 memory, two CD8 naive and one CD8 memory plate apiece.

Replicate sorted-subset PCRs were loaded with around 220 ng DNA, 25,000 to 30,000 T cell genomes. The assay was immunoSEQ multiplex PCR, and TCRdb's table has in-frame clones only and misses some. The sample has millions of clones, 93% seen once. The source is a man aged 18-30 years in good health. Some clones in this sample may be carry-over from other donors' samples. Sequencing input: naive CD4+ T cells from PBMCs. Subset given: CD45RA+ positively selected.

CDR3 in amino acids: CAWSEGPTMGTQYF. DNA of the CDR3: TGTGCCTGGAGTGAGGGTCCCACCATGGGGACCCAGTACTTC. This chain connects TRBV30 to TRBJ2-5; D not certain. With 1 base removed from V and 7 bases from J, the gap between germline ends came to 16 bases. Germline V gene lookup returns CDR1 GTSNPN and CDR2 SVGIG (reference sequence). CDR3 length: 14 amino acids.